The clone carrying this T cell receptor beta chain was counted a few times. The antigen remains unidentified. Since all of the isolated RNA was reverse transcribed, expressed TCRB transcripts were what got sequenced. The data were produced by immunoSEQ multiplex PCR, yet TCRdb's version contains in-frame clones alone and is incomplete. Of roughly 700,000 clones listed, around 15% are singletons. This specimen comes from a study of beta chain features in type 1 diabetes. General study results and limits: For Type 1 diabetes patients, all four CD4+ subsets carried TCRB CDR3s that were moderately but significantly shorter.

The sequence came from a man younger than 35 with type 1 diabetes. The sequenced sample was naive CD4+ T cells from blood.

CDR3 sequence reads: CAWSVWGISSGNTIYF. In DNA form, the CDR3 reads TGTGCCTGGAGTGTATGGGGAATTAGCTCTGGAAACACCATATATTTT. The chain combines TRBV30 with TRBJ1-3; D is ambiguous. V lost 0 bases and J lost 0, with 12 bases in between. This CDR3 is built from 16 residues. CDR1 is GTSNPN and CDR2 is SVGIG in the germline V gene (reference sequence).